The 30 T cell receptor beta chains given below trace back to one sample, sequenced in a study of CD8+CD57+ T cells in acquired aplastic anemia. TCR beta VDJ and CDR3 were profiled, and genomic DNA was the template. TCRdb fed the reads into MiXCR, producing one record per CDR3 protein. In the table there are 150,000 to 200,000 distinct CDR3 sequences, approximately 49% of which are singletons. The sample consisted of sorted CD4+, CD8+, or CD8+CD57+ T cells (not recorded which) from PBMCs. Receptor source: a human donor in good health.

In DNA, the CDR3 is TGTGCCAGCAGTAAGGGGGACACTGAAGCTTTCTTT. Encoded protein: CASSKGDTEAFF. This chain links TRBV6-2 or TRBV6-3 with TRBJ1-1; tentatively, D is TRBD1 (6 bases). This CDR3 is built from 12 residues. Per the germline V gene, CDR1 is MNHEY and CDR2 is SVGEGT. Trimming stripped 5 bases from V and 3 bases from J, with 7 bases between.

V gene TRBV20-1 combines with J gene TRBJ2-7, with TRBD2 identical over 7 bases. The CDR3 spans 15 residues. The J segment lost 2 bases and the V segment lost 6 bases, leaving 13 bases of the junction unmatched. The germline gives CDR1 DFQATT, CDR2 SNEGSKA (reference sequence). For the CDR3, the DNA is TGCAGTGCCACTTCTTTCGAGGGGACTACCTACGAGCAGTACTTC. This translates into CSATSFEGTTYEQYF.

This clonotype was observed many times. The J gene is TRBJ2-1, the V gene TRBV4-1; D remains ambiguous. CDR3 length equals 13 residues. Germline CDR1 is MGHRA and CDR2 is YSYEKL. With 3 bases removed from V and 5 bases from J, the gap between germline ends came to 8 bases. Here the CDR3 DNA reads TGCGCCAGCAGCCAGAGGCACAACAATGAGCAGTTCTTC. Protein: CASSQRHNNEQFF.

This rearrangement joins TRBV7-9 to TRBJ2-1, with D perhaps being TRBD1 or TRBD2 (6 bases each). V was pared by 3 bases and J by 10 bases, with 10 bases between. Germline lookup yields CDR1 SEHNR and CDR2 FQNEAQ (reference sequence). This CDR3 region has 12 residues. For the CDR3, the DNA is TGTGCCAGCAGCTTCCTCGGGGGCGAGCAGTTCTTC. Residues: CASSFLGGEQFF.

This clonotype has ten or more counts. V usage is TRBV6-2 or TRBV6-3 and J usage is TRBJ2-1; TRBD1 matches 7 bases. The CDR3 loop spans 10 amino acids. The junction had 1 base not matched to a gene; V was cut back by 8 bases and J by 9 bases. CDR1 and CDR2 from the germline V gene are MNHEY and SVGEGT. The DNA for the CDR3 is TGTGCCAGCCGGGACAGTGAGCAGTTCTTC. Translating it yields CASRDSEQFF.

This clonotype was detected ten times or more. Here the CDR3 reads CSAKLGGASTEAFF. For the CDR3, the DNA is TGCAGTGCTAAACTAGGCGGCGCTTCCACTGAAGCTTTCTTT. The chain has TRBV20-1 and TRBJ1-1; no definite D call. The CDR3 is 14 amino acids. V lost 4 bases and J lost 4, with 16 bases in between. Looked up from germline, CDR1 is DFQATT and CDR2 is SNEGSKA (reference sequence).

Here the CDR3 reads CASSENRGWDEKLFF. DNA of the CDR3: TGTGCCAGCAGTGAAAATAGGGGATGGGATGAAAAACTGTTTTTT. The chain combines TRBV2 with TRBJ1-4, with D possibly matching TRBD1 (5 bases). CDR3 size: 15 residues. Trimming left V 2 bases short and J 6 bases short, with 13 bases between. The germline V gene encodes CDR1 SNHLY and CDR2 FYNNEI.

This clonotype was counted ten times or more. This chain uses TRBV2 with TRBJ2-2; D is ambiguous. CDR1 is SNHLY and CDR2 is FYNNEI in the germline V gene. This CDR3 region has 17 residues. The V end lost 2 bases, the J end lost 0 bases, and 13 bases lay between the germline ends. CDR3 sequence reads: CASSEPRTFTNTGELFF. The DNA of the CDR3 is TGTGCCAGCAGTGAACCCAGAACTTTCACGAACACCGGGGAGCTGTTTTTT.

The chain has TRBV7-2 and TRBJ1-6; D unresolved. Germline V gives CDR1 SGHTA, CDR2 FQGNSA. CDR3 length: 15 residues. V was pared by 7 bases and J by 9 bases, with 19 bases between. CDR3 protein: CASTRRASGGSPLHF. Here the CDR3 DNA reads TGTGCCAGCACCCGAAGGGCGTCTGGTGGTTCACCCCTCCACTTT.

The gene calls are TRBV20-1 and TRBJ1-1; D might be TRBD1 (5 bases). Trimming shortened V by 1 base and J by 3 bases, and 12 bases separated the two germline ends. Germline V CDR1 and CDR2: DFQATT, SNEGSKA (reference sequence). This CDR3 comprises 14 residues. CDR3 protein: CSARAGTWDTEAFF. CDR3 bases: TGCAGTGCTAGAGCCGGGACCTGGGACACTGAAGCTTTCTTT.

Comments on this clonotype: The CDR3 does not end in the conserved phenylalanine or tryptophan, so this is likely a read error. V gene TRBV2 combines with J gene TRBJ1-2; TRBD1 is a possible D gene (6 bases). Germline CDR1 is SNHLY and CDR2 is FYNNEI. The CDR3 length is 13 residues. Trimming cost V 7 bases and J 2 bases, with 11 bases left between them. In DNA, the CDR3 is TGTGCCAGCACCAAGAGGGGGAACTATGGCTACACCCTC. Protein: CASTKRGNYGYTL.

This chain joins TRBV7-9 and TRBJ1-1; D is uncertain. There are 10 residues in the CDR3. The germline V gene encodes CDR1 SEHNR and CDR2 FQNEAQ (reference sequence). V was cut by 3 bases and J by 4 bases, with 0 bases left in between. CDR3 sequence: CASSFTEAFF. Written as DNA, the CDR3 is TGTGCCAGCAGCTTCACTGAAGCTTTCTTT.

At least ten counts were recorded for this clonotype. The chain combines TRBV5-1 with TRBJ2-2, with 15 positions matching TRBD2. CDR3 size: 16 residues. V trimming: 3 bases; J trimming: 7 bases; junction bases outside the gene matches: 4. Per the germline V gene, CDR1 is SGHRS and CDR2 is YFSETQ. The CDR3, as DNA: TGCGCCAGCAGCTCCGGACTAGCGGGAGGGATCGGGGAGCTGTTTTTT. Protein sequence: CASSSGLAGGIGELFF.

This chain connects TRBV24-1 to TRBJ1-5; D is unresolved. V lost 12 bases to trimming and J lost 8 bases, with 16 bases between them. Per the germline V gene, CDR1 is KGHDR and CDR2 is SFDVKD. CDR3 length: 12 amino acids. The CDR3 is CAPGPRYKPQHF. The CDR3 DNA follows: TGTGCCCCTGGGCCCAGATACAAGCCCCAGCATTTT.

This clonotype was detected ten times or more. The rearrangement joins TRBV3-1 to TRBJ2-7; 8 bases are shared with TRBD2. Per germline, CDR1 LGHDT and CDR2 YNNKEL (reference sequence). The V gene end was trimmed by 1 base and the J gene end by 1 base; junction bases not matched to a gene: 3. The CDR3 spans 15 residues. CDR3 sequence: CASSQGAGGSYEQYF. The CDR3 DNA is TGTGCCAGCAGCCAAGGGGCGGGAGGATCCTACGAGCAGTACTTC.

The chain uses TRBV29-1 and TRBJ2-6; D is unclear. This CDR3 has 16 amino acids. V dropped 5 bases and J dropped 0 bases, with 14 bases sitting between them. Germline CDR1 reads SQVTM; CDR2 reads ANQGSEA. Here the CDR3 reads CSVRRLLSSGANVLTF. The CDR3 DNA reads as TGCAGCGTTCGGCGGCTGCTATCCTCTGGGGCCAACGTCCTGACTTTC.

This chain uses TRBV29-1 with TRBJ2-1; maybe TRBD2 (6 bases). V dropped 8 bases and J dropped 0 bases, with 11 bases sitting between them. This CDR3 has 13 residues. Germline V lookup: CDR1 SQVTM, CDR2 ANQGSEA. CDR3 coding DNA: TGCAGCCTGGGCGGGGTCTCCTACAATGAGCAGTTCTTC. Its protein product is CSLGGVSYNEQFF.

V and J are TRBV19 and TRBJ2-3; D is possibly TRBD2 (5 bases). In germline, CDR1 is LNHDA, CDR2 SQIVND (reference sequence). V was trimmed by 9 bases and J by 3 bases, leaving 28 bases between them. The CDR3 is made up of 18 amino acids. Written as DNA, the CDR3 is TGTGCCAGCAGTCCGTTTTGGTGGGAGTCGATAAGGACAGATACGCAGTATTTT. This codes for CASSPFWWESIRTDTQYF.

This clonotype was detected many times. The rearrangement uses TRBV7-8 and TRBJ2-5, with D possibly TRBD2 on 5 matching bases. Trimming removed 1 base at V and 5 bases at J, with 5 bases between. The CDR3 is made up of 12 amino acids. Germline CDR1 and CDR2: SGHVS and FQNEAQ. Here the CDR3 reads CASSLGRETQYF. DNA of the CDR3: TGTGCCAGCAGCTTAGGGAGGGAGACCCAGTACTTC.

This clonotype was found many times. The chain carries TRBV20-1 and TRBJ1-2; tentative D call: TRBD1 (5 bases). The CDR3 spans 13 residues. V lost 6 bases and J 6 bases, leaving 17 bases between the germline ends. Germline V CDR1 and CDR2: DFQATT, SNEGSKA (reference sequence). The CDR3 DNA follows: TGCAGTGCCCTTGGGGGGGGTAGGGATGGCTACACCTTC. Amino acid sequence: CSALGGGRDGYTF.

CDR3 DNA: TGTGCCAGCAGTCCCCTCAGGCGGGAGGGCCCGGAGTTCTTC. Its protein product is CASSPLRREGPEFF. The chain employs TRBV25-1 and TRBJ2-1; 9 positions agree with TRBD2. V lost 5 bases to trimming and J lost 14 bases; unmatched junction nucleotides: 13. Germline V gene sequence: CDR1 MGHDK, CDR2 SYGVNS. CDR3 length equals 14 residues. Supplemented by reference TRBV25-1 and TRBJ2-1, the full variable domain reads EADIYQTPRYLVIGTGKKITLECSQTMGHDKMYWYQQDPGMELHLIHYSYGVNSTEKGDLSSESTVSRIRTEHFPLTLESARPSHTSQYLCASSPLRREGPEFFGPGTRLTVL.

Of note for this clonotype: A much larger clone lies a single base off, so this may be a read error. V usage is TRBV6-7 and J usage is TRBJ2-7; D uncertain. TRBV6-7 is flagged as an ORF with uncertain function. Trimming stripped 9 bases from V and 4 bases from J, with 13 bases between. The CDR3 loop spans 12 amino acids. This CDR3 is CARSVHVYEQYF. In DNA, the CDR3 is TGTGCCAGGTCCGTGCATGTTTACGAGCAGTACTTC.

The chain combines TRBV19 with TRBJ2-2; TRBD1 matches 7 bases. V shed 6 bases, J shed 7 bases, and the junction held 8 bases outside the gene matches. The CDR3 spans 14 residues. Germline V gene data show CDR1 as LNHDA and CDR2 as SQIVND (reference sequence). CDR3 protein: CASSPDRLGGELFF. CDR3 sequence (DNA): TGTGCCAGTAGCCCGGACAGGTTGGGCGGGGAGCTGTTTTTT.

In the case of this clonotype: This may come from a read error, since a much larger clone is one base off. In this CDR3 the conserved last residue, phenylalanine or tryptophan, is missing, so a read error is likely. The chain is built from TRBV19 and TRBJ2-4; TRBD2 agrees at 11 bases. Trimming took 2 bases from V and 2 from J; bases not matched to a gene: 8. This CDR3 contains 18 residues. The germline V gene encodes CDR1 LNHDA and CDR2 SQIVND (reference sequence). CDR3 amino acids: CASSISRLAGGTKNIQYS. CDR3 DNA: TGTGCCAGTAGTATATCGCGGCTAGCGGGAGGTACCAAAAACATTCAGTACTCC.

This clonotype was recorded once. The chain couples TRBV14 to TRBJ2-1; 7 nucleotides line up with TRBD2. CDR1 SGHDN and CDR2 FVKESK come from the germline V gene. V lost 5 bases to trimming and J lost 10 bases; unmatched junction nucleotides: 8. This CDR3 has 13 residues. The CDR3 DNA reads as TGTGCCAGCAGCGAGAGACTAGCCAGCGAGCAGTTCTTC. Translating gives CASSERLASEQFF.

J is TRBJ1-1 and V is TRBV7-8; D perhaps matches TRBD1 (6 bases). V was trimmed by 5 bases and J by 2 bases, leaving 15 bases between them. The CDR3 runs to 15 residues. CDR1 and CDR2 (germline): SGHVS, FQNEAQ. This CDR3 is CASSPNTGFNTEAFF. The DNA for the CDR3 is TGTGCCAGCAGCCCCAATACAGGGTTCAACACTGAAGCTTTCTTT. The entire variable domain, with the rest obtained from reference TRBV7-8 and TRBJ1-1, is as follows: GAGVSQSPRYKVAKRGQDVALRCDPISGHVSLFWYQQALGQGPEFLTYFQNEAQLDKSGLPSDRFFAERPEGSVSTLKIQRTQQEDSAVYLCASSPNTGFNTEAFFGQGTRLTVV.

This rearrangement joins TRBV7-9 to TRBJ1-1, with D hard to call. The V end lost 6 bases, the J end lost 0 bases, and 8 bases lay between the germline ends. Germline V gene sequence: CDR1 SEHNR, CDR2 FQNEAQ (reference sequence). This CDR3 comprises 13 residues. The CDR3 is CASRDSMNTEAFF. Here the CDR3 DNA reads TGTGCCAGCAGGGACTCTATGAACACTGAAGCTTTCTTT.

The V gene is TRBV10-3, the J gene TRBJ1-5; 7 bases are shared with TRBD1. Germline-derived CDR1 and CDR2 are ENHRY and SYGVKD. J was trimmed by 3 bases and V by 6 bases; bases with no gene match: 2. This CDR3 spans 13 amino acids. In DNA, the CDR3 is TGTGCCATCAGGGACAGGTACAATCAGCCCCAGCATTTT. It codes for CAIRDRYNQPQHF.

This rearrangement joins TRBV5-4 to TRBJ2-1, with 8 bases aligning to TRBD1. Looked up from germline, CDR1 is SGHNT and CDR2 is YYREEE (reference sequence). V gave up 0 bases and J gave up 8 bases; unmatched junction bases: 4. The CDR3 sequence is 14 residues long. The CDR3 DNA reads TGTGCCAGCAGCTTGGGACAGGGGATGGATGAGCAGTTCTTC. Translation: CASSLGQGMDEQFF.

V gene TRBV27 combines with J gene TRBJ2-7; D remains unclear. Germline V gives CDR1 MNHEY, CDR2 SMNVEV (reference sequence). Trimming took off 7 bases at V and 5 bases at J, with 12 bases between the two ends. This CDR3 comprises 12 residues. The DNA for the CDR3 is TGTGCCAGCACCACCTTGAACGACGAGCAGTACTTC. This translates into CASTTLNDEQYF.